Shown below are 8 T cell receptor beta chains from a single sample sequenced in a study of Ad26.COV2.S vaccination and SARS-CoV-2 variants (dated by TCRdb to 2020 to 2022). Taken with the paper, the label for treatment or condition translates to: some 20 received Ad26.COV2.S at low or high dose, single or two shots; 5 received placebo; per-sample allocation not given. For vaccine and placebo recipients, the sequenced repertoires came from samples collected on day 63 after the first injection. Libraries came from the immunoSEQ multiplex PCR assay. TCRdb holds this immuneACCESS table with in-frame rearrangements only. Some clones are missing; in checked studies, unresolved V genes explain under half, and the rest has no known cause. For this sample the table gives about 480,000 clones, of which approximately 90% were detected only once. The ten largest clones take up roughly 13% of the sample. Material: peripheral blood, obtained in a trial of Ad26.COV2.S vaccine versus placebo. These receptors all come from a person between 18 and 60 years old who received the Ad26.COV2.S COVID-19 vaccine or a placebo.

The chain's CDR3 is CASSQRGGEAKNIQYF. The CDR3 DNA reads as TGTGCCAGCAGCCAAAGGGGGGGGGAAGCCAAAAACATTCAGTACTTC. This rearrangement joins TRBV3-1 (or the pseudogene TRBV3-2) to TRBJ2-4; TRBD2 is a possible D gene (7 bases). Trimming took off 2 bases at V and 0 bases at J, with 11 bases between the two ends. CDR1 is LGHDT, CDR2 YNNKEL, per germline (reference sequence). The CDR3 sequence is 16 residues long.

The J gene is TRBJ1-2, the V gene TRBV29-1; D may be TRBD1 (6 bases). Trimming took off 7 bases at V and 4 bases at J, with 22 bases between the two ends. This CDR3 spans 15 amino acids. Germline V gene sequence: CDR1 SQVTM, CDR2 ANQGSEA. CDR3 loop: CSAPGGGGDIYGYTF. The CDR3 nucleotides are TGCAGCGCCCCCGGCGGCGGCGGGGACATCTATGGCTACACCTTC.

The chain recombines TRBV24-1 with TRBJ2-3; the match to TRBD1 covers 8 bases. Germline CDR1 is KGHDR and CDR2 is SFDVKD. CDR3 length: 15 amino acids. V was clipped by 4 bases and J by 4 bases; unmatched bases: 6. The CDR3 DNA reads TGTGCCACCAGTGAAACCAGGGGGCTCTCAGATACGCAGTATTTT. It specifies CATSETRGLSDTQYF.

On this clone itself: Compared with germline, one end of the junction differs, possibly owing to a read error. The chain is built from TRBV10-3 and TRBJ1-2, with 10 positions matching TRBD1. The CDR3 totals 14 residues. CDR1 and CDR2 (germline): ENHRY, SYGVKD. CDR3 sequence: CAIRGTGENFGYTF. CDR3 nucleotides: TGTGCCATCAGAGGGACAGGGGAGAACTTTGGCTACACCTTC.

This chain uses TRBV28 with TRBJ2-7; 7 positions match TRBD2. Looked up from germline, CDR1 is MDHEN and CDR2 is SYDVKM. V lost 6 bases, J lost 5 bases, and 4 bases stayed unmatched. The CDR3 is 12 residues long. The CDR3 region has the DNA TGTGCCAGCAGCCAACTAGCGCACGAGCAGTACTTC. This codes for CASSQLAHEQYF.

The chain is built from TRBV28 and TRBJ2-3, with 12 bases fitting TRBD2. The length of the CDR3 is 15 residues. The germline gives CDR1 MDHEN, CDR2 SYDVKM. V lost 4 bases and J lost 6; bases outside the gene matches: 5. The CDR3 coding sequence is TGTGCCAGCAGTTCTAGCGGGAGGGCCTTGGATACGCAGTATTTT. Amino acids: CASSSSGRALDTQYF.

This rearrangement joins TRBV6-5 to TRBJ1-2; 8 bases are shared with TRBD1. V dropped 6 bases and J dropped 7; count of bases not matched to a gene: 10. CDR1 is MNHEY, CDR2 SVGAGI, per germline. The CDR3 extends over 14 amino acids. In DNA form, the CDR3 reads TGTGCCAGCAGCGGGACAGGACAGGGACGTGGCTACACCTTC. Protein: CASSGTGQGRGYTF.

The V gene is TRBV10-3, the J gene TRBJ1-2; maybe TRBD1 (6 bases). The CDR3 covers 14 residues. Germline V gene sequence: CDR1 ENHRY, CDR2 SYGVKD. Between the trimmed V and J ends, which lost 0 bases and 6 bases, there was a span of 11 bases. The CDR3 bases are TGTGCCATCAGTGAGTCATCAGGGGCGCATGGCTACACCTTC. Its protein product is CAISESSGAHGYTF.